This TCR beta chain was recorded in a study of identical twins. The V gene lost 0 bases and the J gene lost 3 bases, with 10 bases spanning the gap. The CDR3 is 16 residues long. Germline-derived CDR1 and CDR2 are SGHRS and YFSETQ. This clonotype appeared a few times. Via MiXCR, TCRdb re-called the 5' RACE reads, giving one row per CDR3 protein. The table shows hundreds of thousands of distinct CDR3 sequences, with over 8.5% occurring only once. These data also featured in a second study, about yellow fever vaccine responses in identical twins.

The chain employs TRBV5-1 and TRBJ2-6; either TRBD1 or TRBD2 may fit D (6 bases each). Material: PBMCs. The TCR comes from a woman aged 18-29 years in good health. This CDR3 is CASSLDGGLGANVLTF. The CDR3 DNA follows: TGCGCCAGCAGCTTGGATGGGGGGCTTGGGGCCAACGTCCTGACTTTC.